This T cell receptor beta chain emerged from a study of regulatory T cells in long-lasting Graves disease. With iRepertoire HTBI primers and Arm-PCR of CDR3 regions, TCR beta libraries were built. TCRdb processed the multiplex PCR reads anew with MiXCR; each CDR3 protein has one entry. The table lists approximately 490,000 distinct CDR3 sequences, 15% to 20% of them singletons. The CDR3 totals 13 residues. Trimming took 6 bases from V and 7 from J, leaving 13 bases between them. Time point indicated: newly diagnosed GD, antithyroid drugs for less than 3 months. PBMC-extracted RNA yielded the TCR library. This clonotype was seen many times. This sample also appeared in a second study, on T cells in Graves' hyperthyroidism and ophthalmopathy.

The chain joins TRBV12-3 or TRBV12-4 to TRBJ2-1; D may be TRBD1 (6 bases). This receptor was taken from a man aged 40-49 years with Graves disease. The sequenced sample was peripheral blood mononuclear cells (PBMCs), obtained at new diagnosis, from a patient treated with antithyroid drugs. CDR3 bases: TGTGCCAGCAGCCGGACAGAGGGGAATGAGCAGTTCTTC. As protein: CASSRTEGNEQFF.